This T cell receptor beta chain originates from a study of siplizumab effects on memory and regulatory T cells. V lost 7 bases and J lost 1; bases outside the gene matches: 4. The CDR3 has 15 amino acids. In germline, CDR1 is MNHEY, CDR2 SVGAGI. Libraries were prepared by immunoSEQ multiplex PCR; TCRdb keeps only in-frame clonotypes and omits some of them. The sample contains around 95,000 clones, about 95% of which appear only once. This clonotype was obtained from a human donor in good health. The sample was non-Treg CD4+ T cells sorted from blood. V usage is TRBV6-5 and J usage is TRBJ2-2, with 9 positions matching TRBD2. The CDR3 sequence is CASTWRGGNTGELFF. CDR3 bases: TGTGCCAGCACTTGGCGGGGGGGGAACACCGGGGAGCTGTTTTTT.